The clone carrying this TCR beta chain occurred a few times. Its antigen remains unknown. This sample is drawn from a study of beta chain features in type 1 diabetes. The overall study: Researchers looked at over 100,000,000 sorted cells across all samples.

Isolated RNA was reverse transcribed in full, so expressed TCRB transcripts were sequenced. Produced via immunoSEQ multiplex PCR; TCRdb's table is partial and in-frame only. The profile shows about 150,000 clones, 7.5% to 10% of them singletons. Regarding the study as a whole: The naive, central memory and Treg TCRB repertoires showed an apparent similarity that was greater among patients than among healthy donors.

Per donor, one heparinised blood draw averaged roughly 120 mL. This receptor was identified in a man aged 18 to 35 in good health. Input material: central memory CD4+ T cells from blood.

CDR3 residues: CASSYGAGVQETQYF. Here the CDR3 DNA reads TGTGCCAGCAGTTACGGCGCAGGGGTACAAGAGACCCAGTACTTC. The V gene is TRBV6-5, the J gene TRBJ2-5, with a tentative D call TRBD1 (6 bases). Between the trimmed V and J ends, which lost 2 bases and 2 bases, there was a span of 12 bases. The germline CDR1 and CDR2 sequences are MNHEY and SVGAGI. The CDR3 covers 15 residues.